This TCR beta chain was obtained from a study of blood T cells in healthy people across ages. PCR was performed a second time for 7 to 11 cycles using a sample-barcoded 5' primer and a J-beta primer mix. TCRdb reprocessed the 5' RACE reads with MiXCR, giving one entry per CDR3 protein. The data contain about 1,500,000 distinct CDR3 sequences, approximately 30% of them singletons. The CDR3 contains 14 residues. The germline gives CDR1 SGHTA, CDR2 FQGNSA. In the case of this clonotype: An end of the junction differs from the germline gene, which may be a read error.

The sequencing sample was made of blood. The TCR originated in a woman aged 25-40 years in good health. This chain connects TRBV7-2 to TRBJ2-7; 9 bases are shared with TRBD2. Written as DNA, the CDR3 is TGTGCCGGCAGTCTAGCGGGGCCCTCCTACGAGCAGTACTTC. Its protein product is CAGSLAGPSYEQYF.